The 18 T cell receptor beta chains listed next were all sequenced from one sample in a study of regulatory T cells. Study-wide results and caveats: Hydrophobic residues at CDR3 positions 6 and 7 were enriched in conventional CD4+ T cells of CD3G-deficient patients.

The PCR used 52 TRBV and 13 TRBJ primers. Sequenced by immunoSEQ multiplex PCR; TCRdb stores in-frame clones only, minus some. This repertoire shows about 35,000 clones, 89% found once; its top ten account for 2% to 3%. Their antigens remain unidentified. The sample was conventional CD4+ T cells sorted from blood. These receptors originate from a person between 18 and 35 years old with CD3G deficiency.

The chain is built from TRBV7-9 and TRBJ2-4; D is possibly TRBD2 (6 bases). The V end lost 2 bases, the J end lost 8 bases, and 16 bases lay between the germline ends. The CDR3 contains 15 residues. Germline loops: CDR1 SEHNR, CDR2 FQNEAQ (reference sequence). For the CDR3, the DNA is TGTGCCAGCAGCTTATCAGGAGCGGGTGGGGACATTCAGTACTTC. Translation: CASSLSGAGGDIQYF.

The V call is TRBV4-1, the J call TRBJ1-2; D remains ambiguous. From germline, CDR1 is MGHRA and CDR2 YSYEKL. Trimming pared 0 bases from V and 2 bases from J, leaving 10 bases between. The CDR3 is 15 residues long. The chain's CDR3 is CASSQELAANYGYTF. The CDR3 coding sequence is TGCGCCAGCAGCCAAGAATTGGCAGCCAACTATGGCTACACCTTC.

The V gene is TRBV6-1, the J gene TRBJ2-7; 10 nucleotides match TRBD2. CDR1 is MNHNS, CDR2 SASEGT, per germline. With 6 bases clipped from V and 1 base from J, the junction kept 6 bases outside the gene matches. This CDR3 comprises 15 residues. CDR3 sequence: CASRKWTSGSYEQYF. The CDR3 DNA follows: TGTGCCAGCAGGAAATGGACTAGCGGTTCCTACGAGCAGTACTTC.

J is TRBJ1-2 and V is TRBV5-1; 7 nucleotides align to TRBD1. The V gene end was trimmed by 0 bases and the J gene end by 7 bases; junction bases not matched to a gene: 9. The CDR3 sequence is 15 residues long. Germline lookup yields CDR1 SGHRS and CDR2 YFSETQ. The CDR3 here is CASSLGQGGLSGYTF. CDR3 coding DNA: TGCGCCAGCAGCTTGGGACAGGGTGGTCTCTCTGGCTACACCTTC. Combining the CDR3 with reference TRBV5-1 and TRBJ1-2 gives the whole variable domain KAGVTQTPRYLIKTRGQQVTLSCSPISGHRSVSWYQQTPGQGLQFLFEYFSETQRNKGNFPGRFSGRQFSNSRSEMNVSTLELGDSALYLCASSLGQGGLSGYTFGSGTRLTVV.

V is TRBV7-8 and J is TRBJ2-3; D not resolved. The CDR3 is 15 residues long. The V gene lost 5 bases and the J gene lost 2 bases, with 14 bases spanning the gap. Germline V gives CDR1 SGHVS, CDR2 FQNEAQ. CDR3 DNA sequence: TGTGCCAGCAGCCTAAATGGCTACCCCACAGATACGCAGTATTTT. Protein: CASSLNGYPTDTQYF.

CDR3 bases: TGCGCCAGCAGCCCGTCGGGGACAACCTATGAAAAACTGTTTTTT. Translating it yields CASSPSGTTYEKLFF. The rearrangement links TRBV5-1 to TRBJ1-4; possible D gene TRBD1, 6 bases. V was shortened by 4 bases and J by 6 bases, with 16 bases between the two germline ends. The germline CDR1 and CDR2 sequences are SGHRS and YFSETQ. The CDR3 consists of 15 residues.

This chain links TRBV5-1 with TRBJ2-5; D is unresolved. Germline V CDR1 and CDR2: SGHRS, YFSETQ. V was cut by 4 bases and J by 5 bases, with 12 bases left in between. The CDR3 is made up of 13 amino acids. The CDR3 DNA reads TGCGCCAGCAGCCCATCTGAGTTGGAGACCCAGTACTTC. Its protein is CASSPSELETQYF. The variable domain in full, with the rest retrieved from reference TRBV5-1 and TRBJ2-5, is KAGVTQTPRYLIKTRGQQVTLSCSPISGHRSVSWYQQTPGQGLQFLFEYFSETQRNKGNFPGRFSGRQFSNSRSEMNVSTLELGDSALYLCASSPSELETQYFGPGTRLLVL.

The CDR3 loop is CASMTAGASTDTQYF. The CDR3 region has the DNA TGCGCCAGCATGACAGCGGGGGCTAGCACAGATACGCAGTATTTT. V usage is TRBV5-1 and J usage is TRBJ2-3; 8 positions match TRBD2. Germline CDR1 SGHRS, CDR2 YFSETQ. The CDR3 covers 15 residues. V gave up 6 bases and J gave up 0 bases; unmatched junction bases: 6.

This sequence joins TRBV7-9 and TRBJ2-3, with 7 bases aligning to TRBD2. Germline CDR1 reads SEHNR; CDR2 reads FQNEAQ (reference sequence). The CDR3 has 15 residues. The trim removed 1 base at V and 2 bases at J, leaving 3 bases unmatched. The CDR3 nucleotides read TGTGCCAGCAGCTTAGGCAGCGGGGCCACAGATACGCAGTATTTT. Translating it yields CASSLGSGATDTQYF.

This sequence joins TRBV28 and TRBJ2-3; D remains ambiguous. The germline V and J ends were trimmed by 5 bases and 8 bases, with 17 bases remaining between them. The CDR3 has 14 residues. Germline CDR1 MDHEN, CDR2 SYDVKM. As DNA, the CDR3 is TGTGCCAGCAGTCCCGCAGGACGTAAGGGTACGCAGTATTTT. This gives the protein CASSPAGRKGTQYF.

This clone was counted a single time. Written as DNA, the CDR3 is TGTGCCAGCAGCCTTGGGACAGGCAATCAGCCCCAGCATTTT. Amino acid sequence: CASSLGTGNQPQHF. The chain carries TRBV7-8 and TRBJ1-5; TRBD1 aligns across 7 bases. With 5 bases clipped from V and 2 bases from J, the junction kept 3 bases outside the gene matches. There are 14 residues in the CDR3. In germline, CDR1 is SGHVS, CDR2 FQNEAQ.

V gene TRBV6-1 combines with J gene TRBJ2-1, with 9 bases fitting TRBD2. The CDR3 has 15 residues. The germline CDR1 and CDR2 sequences are MNHNS and SASEGT. The V segment lost 1 base and the J segment 9 bases; nucleotides outside the gene matches: 7. Written as DNA, the CDR3 is TGTGCCAGCAGTGAAGGTAGCGGGAGAGGGGGTGAGCAGTTCTTC. It encodes CASSEGSGRGGEQFF.

The chain recombines TRBV30 with TRBJ1-2; unclear D gene. The CDR3 extends over 12 amino acids. The germline CDR1 and CDR2 sequences are GTSNPN and SVGIG (reference sequence). Trimming cost V 3 bases and J 5 bases, with 10 bases left between them. This chain's CDR3 is CAWRKWTYGYTF. CDR3 in DNA: TGTGCCTGGAGAAAATGGACTTATGGCTACACCTTC.

The chain employs TRBV28 and TRBJ1-2, with D perhaps matching TRBD1 (6 bases). Germline V gives CDR1 MDHEN, CDR2 SYDVKM. The CDR3 sequence is 13 residues long. Trimming removed 5 bases from V and 7 bases from J, with 14 bases in between. The CDR3 protein is CASSPGQFSGYTF. DNA for the CDR3: TGTGCCAGCAGTCCAGGACAGTTTTCTGGCTACACCTTC.

This chain connects TRBV6-1 to TRBJ1-4, with TRBD1 as a possible D gene (5 bases). This CDR3 spans 14 amino acids. Germline V gene lookup returns CDR1 MNHNS and CDR2 SASEGT. Trimming pared 1 base from V and 8 bases from J, leaving 11 bases between. CDR3 nucleotide sequence: TGTGCCAGCAGTGAAGGGGGGGTCGGGGAAAAACTGTTTTTT. Encoded protein: CASSEGGVGEKLFF.

The chain has TRBV7-8 and TRBJ2-7, with D possibly matching TRBD2 (5 bases). Per the germline V gene, CDR1 is SGHVS and CDR2 is FQNEAQ. The CDR3 extends over 15 amino acids. The V gene lost 5 bases and the J gene lost 0 bases, with 14 bases spanning the gap. For the CDR3, the DNA is TGTGCCAGCAGCCCGATGAACGGACTCTCCTACGAGCAGTACTTC. Protein product: CASSPMNGLSYEQYF.

The chain joins TRBV18 to TRBJ1-1; D is undetermined. Trimming removed 5 bases at V and 1 base at J, with 8 bases between. Per germline, CDR1 KGHSH and CDR2 LQKENI. The CDR3 is made up of 13 amino acids. The CDR3 region has the DNA TGTGCCAGCTCAATGGAAGGGAACACTGAAGCTTTCTTT. Amino acids: CASSMEGNTEAFF.

The V call is TRBV6-1, the J call TRBJ2-2; no clear D. CDR3 length: 14 residues. Germline values: CDR1 MNHNS, CDR2 SASEGT. V lost 5 bases, J lost 1 base, and 8 bases lay in between. The CDR3 reads CASSPVKNTGELFF. CDR3 nucleotides: TGTGCCAGCAGTCCGGTCAAGAACACCGGGGAGCTGTTTTTT.